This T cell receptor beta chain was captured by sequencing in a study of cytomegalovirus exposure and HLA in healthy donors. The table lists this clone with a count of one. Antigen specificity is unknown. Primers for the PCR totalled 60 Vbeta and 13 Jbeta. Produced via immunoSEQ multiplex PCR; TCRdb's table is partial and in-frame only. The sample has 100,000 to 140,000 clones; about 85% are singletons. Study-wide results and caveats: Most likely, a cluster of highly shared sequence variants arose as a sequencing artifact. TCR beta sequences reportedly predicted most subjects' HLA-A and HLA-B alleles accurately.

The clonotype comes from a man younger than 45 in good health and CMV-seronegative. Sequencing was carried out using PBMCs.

The CDR3 DNA follows: TGTGCCAGCAGCTTGACAGGGGGATTAGAAAAACTGTTTTTT. Protein: CASSLTGGLEKLFF. The chain joins TRBV28 to TRBJ1-4, with TRBD1 identical over 9 bases. After removal of 6 bases from V and 8 bases from J, the junction contained 7 bases not matched to a gene. The CDR3 extends over 14 amino acids. Germline CDR1 and CDR2: MDHEN and SYDVKM.